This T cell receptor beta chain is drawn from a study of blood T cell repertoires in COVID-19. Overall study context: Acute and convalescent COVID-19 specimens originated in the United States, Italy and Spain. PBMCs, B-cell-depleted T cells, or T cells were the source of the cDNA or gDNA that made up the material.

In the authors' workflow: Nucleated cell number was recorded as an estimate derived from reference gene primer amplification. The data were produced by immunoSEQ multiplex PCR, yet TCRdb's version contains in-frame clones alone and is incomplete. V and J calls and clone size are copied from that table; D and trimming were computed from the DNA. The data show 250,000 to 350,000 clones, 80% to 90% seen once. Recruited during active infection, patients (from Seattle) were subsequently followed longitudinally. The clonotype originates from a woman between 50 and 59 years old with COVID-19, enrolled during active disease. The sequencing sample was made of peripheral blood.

The CDR3 coding sequence is TGTGCCAGCTCACCTCAATACAGGGCCCCAAATGAAGCTTTCTTT. As protein: CASSPQYRAPNEAFF. V usage is TRBV18 and J usage is TRBJ1-1; a weak D match, TRBD1 (6 bases). The V gene's germline CDR1 is KGHSH and CDR2 LQKENI. This CDR3 region has 15 residues. Trimming left V 3 bases short and J 7 bases short, with 18 bases between.